The rows below give T cell receptor beta chains drawn from one sample of a study of memory CD4+ T cells and cytomegalovirus serostatus. The assay was immunoSEQ multiplex PCR, and TCRdb's table has in-frame clones only and misses some. Among some 87,000 clones, 80% were seen once, and the ten largest hold 3.6%. Sequencing input: memory CD4+ T cells from blood. The receptors were sampled from an adult in good health and CMV-seropositive. Each CDR3 is given with its conserved first and last residue. D genes are given only for firm matches. Clone sizes are given selectively: once, few, many, or a class where the clone is expanded.

v_call	d_call	j_call	clone_size	cdr3_nt	cdr3_aa
TRBV18	.	TRBJ1-5	.	TGTGCCAGCTCCCCAAGGCTCGATCAGCCCCAGCATTTT	CASSPRLDQPQHF
TRBV4-3	.	TRBJ2-3	few	TGCGCCAGCAGCCCCGGCGGGGGCGGCACAGATACGCAGTATTTT	CASSPGGGGTDTQYF
TRBV7-9	TRBD2	TRBJ2-2	.	TGTGCCAGCACCCCAGGACTAGCGGGAGGGCCGAGGGCCGGGGAGCTGTTTTTT	CASTPGLAGGPRAGELFF
TRBV2	TRBD1	TRBJ2-1	.	TGTGCCAGCAGGCCGGGACAGCTAATCAATGAGCAGTTCTTC	CASRPGQLINEQFF
TRBV7-2	.	TRBJ2-7	few	TGTGCCAGCAGCTTAAATACAGCGGCCTACGAGCAGTACTTC	CASSLNTAAYEQYF
TRBV5-1	TRBD2	TRBJ2-5	.	TGCGCCAGCAGCCCCGGACTAGCGGGAGAGACCCAGTACTTC	CASSPGLAGETQYF
TRBV5-1	.	TRBJ2-7	few	TGCGCCAGCAGCTTGGAACCGTCGGCAGCCTCCTACGAGCAGTACTTC	CASSLEPSAASYEQYF
TRBV19	.	TRBJ1-1	.	TGTGCCAGTAGTACCGCCAGGACGGCTCAGAACACTGAAGCTTTCTTT	CASSTARTAQNTEAFF
TRBV18	TRBD1	TRBJ2-7	few	TGTGCCAGCTCACCGCAGGGGACAGCCGCAACCTACGAGCAGTACTTC	CASSPQGTAATYEQYF
TRBV2	.	TRBJ1-1	.	TGTGCCAGCCAAGGGGGACCGAACACTGAAGCTTTCTTT	CASQGGPNTEAFF
TRBV2	.	TRBJ1-4	.	TGTGCCAGCAGTGAAGCGCTCGGCAGTTTAAAATTT	CASSEALGSLKF
TRBV5-1	.	TRBJ1-4	.	TGCGCCAGCAGCTTAAAGGGGGGGAGTGAAAAACTGTTTTTT	CASSLKGGSEKLFF
TRBV7-2	.	TRBJ1-5	.	TGTGCCAGCAGCTTAGGGTCGATAGGGGCAGGGTGGGGCAATCAGCCCCAGCATTTT	CASSLGSIGAGWGNQPQHF
TRBV7-2	.	TRBJ2-5	.	TGTGCCAGCAGCTTTGGTGTCAGCCAAGAGACCCAGTACTTC	CASSFGVSQETQYF
TRBV5-4	.	TRBJ2-1	few	TGTGCCAGCAGCTTTCTAGGGGGGCTATACAATGAGCAGTTCTTC	CASSFLGGLYNEQFF
TRBV28	TRBD1	TRBJ2-3	.	TGTGCCAGCAGCCAAAACAGGGGTTTCAACACCCGCACAGATACGCAGTATTTT	CASSQNRGFNTRTDTQYF
TRBV11-2	.	TRBJ1-5	.	TGTGCCAGCAGCCCAGGGAGGCAACAGCCCCAGCATTTT	CASSPGRQQPQHF
TRBV5-1	TRBD1	TRBJ1-2	.	TGCGCCAGCAGGCCCGGGACAGAGACCTATGGCTACACCTTC	CASRPGTETYGYTF
TRBV18	TRBD1	TRBJ1-2	.	TGTGCCAGCTCCACACGCGGCGACAGGGGCCAAGGTTCTAACTATGGCTACACCTTC	CASSTRGDRGQGSNYGYTF
TRBV14	.	TRBJ1-1	once	TGTGCCAGCAGCCAAGAAGGTATAGGGGTAAAAGCTTTCTTT	CASSQEGIGVKAFF
TRBV19	.	TRBJ1-1	many	TGTGCCAGTAGTTACGCAGGGATGAACACTGAAGCTTTCTTT	CASSYAGMNTEAFF
TRBV7-6	.	TRBJ1-4	.	TGTGCCAGCAGCTTAAGCCAGTATAATGAAAAACTGTTTTTT	CASSLSQYNEKLFF
TRBV28	TRBD2	TRBJ2-1	.	TGTGCCATCTTTCGGGGGGGGGACCCGGACAATGAGCAGTTCTTC	CAIFRGGDPDNEQFF
TRBV5-1	TRBD1	TRBJ2-5	.	TGCGCCAGCAGCCGGGACAGGGAACAAGAGACCCAGTACTTC	CASSRDREQETQYF
TRBV4-3	.	TRBJ2-7	.	TGCGCCAGCAGCCGGTCGGTCGTGGAAGGCGAGCAGTACTTC	CASSRSVVEGEQYF
TRBV18	TRBD1	TRBJ1-1	.	TGTGCCAGCTCAGAATCGGAGGGGGCGAGCACTGAAGCTTTCTTT	CASSESEGASTEAFF
TRBV18	TRBD1	TRBJ1-4	few	TGTGCCAGCTCGCCGATCCCCGGGACAGGGTCTAAACTGTTTTTT	CASSPIPGTGSKLFF
TRBV28	TRBD1	TRBJ2-1	.	TGTGCCAGCAGTCCTACTACCGGGACAGGGAATACTGAGCAGTTCTTC	CASSPTTGTGNTEQFF
TRBV5-5	TRBD1	TRBJ1-1	.	TGTGCCAGCAGCTCATTGGACAGGGCCGCTGAAGCTTTCTTT	CASSSLDRAAEAFF
TRBV29-1	.	TRBJ2-7	.	TGCAGCGCCAGTGAAGGGTTCTACGAGCAGTACTTC	CSASEGFYEQYF
TRBV6-6	.	TRBJ1-5	.	TGTGCCAGCAGCCGCGGGACACCCTATAATCAGCCCCAGCATTTT	CASSRGTPYNQPQHF
TRBV5-1	.	TRBJ2-2	.	TGCGCCAGCAGCACCCAGGGTGCGGACACCGGGGAGCTGTTTTTT	CASSTQGADTGELFF
TRBV19	.	TRBJ2-1	once	TGTGCCAGTAGTATGCCCGGGGTGGGTAGCGCTGAGCAGTTCTTC	CASSMPGVGSAEQFF
TRBV15	.	TRBJ1-1	.	TGTGCCACCAGCAGAGATCGGTGGGGTGCGGCTTTCTTT	CATSRDRWGAAFF
TRBV5-6	.	TRBJ2-6	.	TGTGCCAGCAGCCTTGGACCTCCCGTGTCTGGGGCCAACGTCCTGACTTTC	CASSLGPPVSGANVLTF
TRBV5-1	TRBD1	TRBJ1-2	.	TGCGCCAGCAGCTTAACAGGGGGCAGCTATGGCTACACCTTC	CASSLTGGSYGYTF
TRBV28	TRBD1	TRBJ1-2	.	TGTGCCAGCAGGCCCCAATTCACTACAGGGGGAGGGGCCCGATATGGCTACACCTTC	CASRPQFTTGGGARYGYTF
TRBV2	.	TRBJ2-5	.	TGTGCCAGCAGTGGGCCCAGGGAGACCCAGTACTTC	CASSGPRETQYF
TRBV5-1	.	TRBJ2-5	.	TGCGCCAGCAGCTTTCCGGGGGCCGGTTCAGAGACCCAGTACTTC	CASSFPGAGSETQYF
TRBV30	.	TRBJ1-2	.	TGTGCCTGGACCCGGGGAAACTATGGCTACACCTTC	CAWTRGNYGYTF
TRBV30	.	TRBJ2-7	.	TGTGCCTGGAGCCAGGGAGGATACGAGCAGTACTTC	CAWSQGGYEQYF
TRBV15	TRBD2	TRBJ2-1	.	TGTGCCACCAGTGACATGGGCGGACTAGCGGTCTACAATGAGCAGTTCTTC	CATSDMGGLAVYNEQFF
TRBV7-8	.	TRBJ2-2	once	TGTGCCAGCAGCCCCGACAGAAACACCGGGGAGCTGTTTTTT	CASSPDRNTGELFF
TRBV4-3	.	TRBJ2-1	.	TGCGCCAGCAGCCAAGCCAATGAGCAGTTCTTC	CASSQANEQFF
TRBV19	.	TRBJ1-2	.	TGTGCCAGTAGTATACAAGGCAACTACTATGGCTACACCTTC	CASSIQGNYYGYTF
TRBV15	.	TRBJ1-1	.	TGTGCCACCAGCACCCAGGGAATCTCTGAAGCTTTCTTT	CATSTQGISEAFF
TRBV5-1	.	TRBJ1-2	.	TGCGCCAGCAGCTTTAGTCCAGGTTCTGGTGGCTACACCTTC	CASSFSPGSGGYTF
TRBV28	.	TRBJ1-4	.	TGTGCCAGCAGCACATTAGGACAGCAAAATGAAAAACTGTTTTTT	CASSTLGQQNEKLFF
TRBV6-5	.	TRBJ2-3	.	TGTGCCAGCATGTACCCTGGGGCAGATACGCAGTATTTT	CASMYPGADTQYF
TRBV7-3	.	TRBJ1-2	.	TGTGCCAGCAGCCGGAGGTTAGGGGACTATGGCTACACCTTC	CASSRRLGDYGYTF
TRBV7-3	.	TRBJ2-2	.	TGTGCCAGCTCCCTTGCCGGGGAGCTGTTTTTT	CASSLAGELFF